What follows are 13 T cell receptor beta chains derived from one specimen sequenced in a study of blood T cell repertoires in COVID-19. Sequencing used immunoSEQ multiplex PCR; TCRdb keeps in-frame clones, though not all of them. In the table there are about 150,000 clones, 84% of which are singletons. Sequencing input: peripheral blood. These receptors came from a man in his sixties or seventies with active or convalescent COVID-19.

This sequence joins TRBV4-1 and TRBJ2-1; TRBD2 matches 10 bases. CDR1 is MGHRA, CDR2 YSYEKL, per germline. The CDR3 consists of 18 residues. V lost 3 bases and J lost 9; bases outside the gene matches: 17. CDR3 region: CASSQGVGLAVQGGEQFF. DNA of the CDR3: TGCGCCAGCAGCCAGGGGGTAGGACTAGCGGTTCAAGGGGGTGAGCAGTTCTTC.

The rearrangement links TRBV19 to TRBJ2-5; TRBD1 matches at 9 bases. CDR1 is LNHDA and CDR2 is SQIVND in the germline V gene (reference sequence). The CDR3 covers 18 residues. With V trimmed by 4 bases and J by 2 bases, 14 bases remained unmatched. The CDR3 loop reads CASSTWTGDFGLQETQYF. CDR3 coding DNA: TGTGCCAGTAGTACCTGGACAGGGGATTTCGGACTTCAAGAGACCCAGTACTTC.

The sample holds one count of this clone. This chain joins TRBV5-4 and TRBJ1-1; 10 bases fit TRBD1. CDR1 is SGHNT and CDR2 is YYREEE in the germline V gene (reference sequence). The CDR3 covers 15 residues. V lost 4 bases and J lost 4; bases outside the gene matches: 7. The chain's CDR3 is CASSVGTGDRTEAFF. For the CDR3, the DNA is TGTGCCAGCAGCGTAGGGACAGGGGATCGCACTGAAGCTTTCTTT.

The chain couples TRBV7-2 to TRBJ1-1, with 7 bases that match TRBD1. J gave up 0 bases and V 0 bases, and 13 bases lay outside the gene matches. Germline CDR1 SGHTA, CDR2 FQGNSA. CDR3 size: 19 residues. CDR3 residues: CASSLALNLRTGLNTEAFF. For the CDR3, the DNA is TGTGCCAGCAGCTTAGCCCTCAACCTCCGGACAGGATTGAACACTGAAGCTTTCTTT.

The chain joins TRBV6-5 to TRBJ1-4, with a possible D match to TRBD1 (6 bases). CDR1 and CDR2 from the germline V gene are MNHEY and SVGAGI. The CDR3 extends over 13 amino acids. V dropped 5 bases and J dropped 7 bases, with 11 bases sitting between them. CDR3 nucleotide sequence: TGTGCCAGCAGTCGGACAGTACGTGAAAAACTGTTTTTT. It encodes CASSRTVREKLFF.

V is TRBV10-2 and J is TRBJ1-1; D is undetermined. CDR3 length: 11 residues. Trimming removed 8 bases from V and 5 bases from J, with 9 bases in between. Germline V gene data show CDR1 as WSHSY and CDR2 as SAAADI. CDR3 sequence (DNA): TGCGCCAGCGGAGGGAGAACTGAAGCTTTCTTT. Its translation is CASGGRTEAFF.

This chain uses TRBV28 with TRBJ1-2, with D perhaps matching TRBD1 (5 bases). CDR3 length: 15 amino acids. The ends were cut back, 7 bases at V and 5 bases at J, with 20 bases in the middle. Germline assignment: CDR1 MDHEN and CDR2 SYDVKM. The CDR3 region is CASTDRGRGGYGYTF. CDR3 sequence (DNA): TGTGCCAGCACCGACCGGGGGAGGGGCGGTTATGGCTACACCTTC.

The chain joins TRBV7-6 to TRBJ2-2; 9 bases fit TRBD2. Germline V CDR1 and CDR2: SGHVS, FNYEAQ. Trimming cost V 5 bases and J 2 bases; bases outside gene matches: 6. The CDR3 is 16 residues long. CDR3 sequence reads: CASSRGAGGNTGELFF. The DNA for the CDR3 is TGTGCCAGCAGCCGGGGAGCGGGGGGAAACACCGGGGAGCTGTTTTTT.

In nucleotides, the CDR3 is TGTGCCAGCAATCCTTCCTGGGGCGGAGCTTTCTTT. This gives the protein CASNPSWGGAFF. The chain uses TRBV12-3 or TRBV12-4 and TRBJ1-1, with D maybe TRBD1 (5 bases). V lost 7 bases to trimming and J lost 10 bases, with 16 bases between them. CDR3 length equals 12 residues.

The chain is built from TRBV24-1 and TRBJ2-7, with 7 bases that match TRBD1. Germline V CDR1 and CDR2: KGHDR, SFDVKD. The CDR3 is made up of 15 amino acids. V lost 7 bases, J lost 3 bases, and 11 bases stayed unmatched. The CDR3 region is CATSDPRQGGYEQYF. The DNA of the CDR3 is TGTGCCACCAGCGATCCCAGACAGGGCGGCTACGAGCAGTACTTC.

This clone was observed a single time. The chain uses TRBV2 and TRBJ1-5; D gene unclear. The germline CDR1 and CDR2 sequences are SNHLY and FYNNEI. Trimming took 6 bases from V and 2 from J, leaving 17 bases between them. The CDR3 totals 16 residues. CDR3 bases: TGTGCCAGCAGGGCTACAGAGTACGGCGGCAATCAGCCCCAGCATTTT. Its protein is CASRATEYGGNQPQHF.

This chain uses TRBV19 with TRBJ1-1; D is unresolved. V lost 4 bases to trimming and J lost 0 bases, with 3 bases between them. The CDR3 is made up of 12 amino acids. Germline loops: CDR1 LNHDA, CDR2 SQIVND (reference sequence). This chain's CDR3 is CASSKLNTEAFF. CDR3 bases: TGTGCCAGTAGTAAGCTGAACACTGAAGCTTTCTTT. The complete variable domain, with remaining parts taken from reference TRBV19 and TRBJ1-1, reads DGGITQSPKYLFRKEGQNVTLSCEQNLNHDAMYWYRQDPGQGLRLIYYSQIVNDFQKGDIAEGYSVSREKKESFPLTVTSAQKNPTAFYLCASSKLNTEAFFGQGTRLTVV.

Worth noting for this clone: Germline and junction disagree at one end, which may indicate a read error. The V and J genes are TRBV11-3 and TRBJ1-2; D call uncertain. There are 10 residues in the CDR3. The germline gives CDR1 SGHNT, CDR2 YENEEA. CDR3 sequence reads: CASSLRERYF. CDR3 DNA: TGTGCCAGCAGCCTAAGGGAGAGATACTTC.